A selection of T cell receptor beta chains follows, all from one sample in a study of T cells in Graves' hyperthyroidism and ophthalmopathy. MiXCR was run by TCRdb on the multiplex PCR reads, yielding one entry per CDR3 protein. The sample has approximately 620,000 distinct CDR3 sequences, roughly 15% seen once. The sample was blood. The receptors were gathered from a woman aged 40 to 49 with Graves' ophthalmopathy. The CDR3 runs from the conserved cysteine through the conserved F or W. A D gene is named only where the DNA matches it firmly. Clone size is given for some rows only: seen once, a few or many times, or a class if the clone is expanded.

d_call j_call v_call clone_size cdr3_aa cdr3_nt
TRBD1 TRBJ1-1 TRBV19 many CASSIIDRVGTEAFF TGTGCCAGTAGTATTATTGACAGGGTTGGCACTGAAGCTTTCTTT
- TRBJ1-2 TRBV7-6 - CASSPGSRRGAYGYTF TGTGCCAGCAGCCCGGGAAGTCGAAGGGGGGCCTATGGCTACACCTTC
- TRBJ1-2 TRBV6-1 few CASRDLGRLEGYTF TGTGCCAGCAGGGACCTGGGAAGGTTGGAAGGCTACACCTTC
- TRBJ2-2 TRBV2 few CASSILQDTGELFF TGTGCCAGCAGTATCCTGCAAGACACCGGGGAGCTGTTTTTT
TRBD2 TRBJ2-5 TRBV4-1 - CASSQETLAGGLQETQYF TGCGCCAGCAGCCAAGAGACGTTAGCGGGGGGTCTGCAAGAGACCCAGTACTTC
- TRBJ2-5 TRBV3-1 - CASSQGHNAGQTQYF TGTGCCAGCAGCCAAGGGCACAACGCCGGGCAGACCCAGTACTTC
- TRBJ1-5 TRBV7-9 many CASSLSQDQPQHF TGTGCCAGCAGCTTATCCCAAGATCAGCCCCAGCATTTT
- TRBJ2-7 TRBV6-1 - CASRPLSSNKLEQYF TGTGCCAGCAGACCATTATCTAGTAATAAACTCGAGCAGTACTTC
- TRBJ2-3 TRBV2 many CASRLGTGPDTQYF TGTGCCAGCAGACTCGGGACGGGCCCAGATACGCAGTATTTT
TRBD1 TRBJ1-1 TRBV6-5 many CASSYSEGALNTEAFF TGTGCCAGCAGTTACTCCGAGGGGGCCCTGAACACTGAAGCTTTCTTT
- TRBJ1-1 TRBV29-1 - CSVVRGTSNTEAFF TGCAGCGTTGTCAGGGGAACCTCTAACACTGAAGCTTTCTTT
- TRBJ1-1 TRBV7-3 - CASSLTALGGGNTEAFF TGTGCCAGCAGCTTAACGGCACTCGGGGGCGGAAACACTGAAGCTTTCTTT
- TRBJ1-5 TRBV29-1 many CSVGEDQPQHF TGCAGCGTTGGAGAGGATCAGCCCCAGCATTTT
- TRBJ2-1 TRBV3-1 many CASSQEVVGEQFF TGTGCCAGCAGCCAAGAGGTAGTCGGCGAGCAGTTCTTC
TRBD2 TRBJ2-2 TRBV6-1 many CASRRSSGDYGELFF TGTGCCAGCCGGAGGAGTAGCGGGGATTACGGGGAGCTGTTTTTT
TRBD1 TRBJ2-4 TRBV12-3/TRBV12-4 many CASSGGQAELGNIQYF TGTGCCAGCAGTGGGGGACAGGCCGAGCTCGGAAACATTCAGTACTTC
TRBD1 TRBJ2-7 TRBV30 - CAWSDRDRGSYEQYF TGTGCCTGGAGTGACCGGGACAGGGGCTCCTACGAGCAGTACTTC
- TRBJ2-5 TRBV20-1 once CSARDSGHREETQYF TGCAGTGCTAGAGACAGCGGACACCGGGAAGAGACCCAGTACTTC
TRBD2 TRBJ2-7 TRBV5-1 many CASSTLAGGGEQYF TGCGCCAGCAGCACCCTAGCGGGCGGTGGGGAGCAGTACTTC
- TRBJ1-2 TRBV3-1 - CASSLNGPGFYGYTF TGTGCCAGCAGCCTCAACGGGCCAGGCTTTTATGGCTACACCTTC
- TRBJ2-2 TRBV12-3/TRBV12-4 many CASSAGGAGAGELFF TGTGCCAGCAGTGCCGGGGGCGCTGGGGCCGGGGAGCTGTTTTTT
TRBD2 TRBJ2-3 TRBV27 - CARSRLGLAGVPRSTDTQYF TGTGCCCGCAGTAGACTTGGACTAGCGGGAGTACCCCGCAGCACAGATACGCAGTATTTT
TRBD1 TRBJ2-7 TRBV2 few CASNNPGQGFYEQYF TGTGCCAGCAATAACCCGGGACAGGGATTCTACGAGCAGTACTTC
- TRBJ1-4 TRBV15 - CATSRDRIQEKLFF TGTGCCACCAGCAGAGATAGGATACAAGAAAAACTGTTTTTT
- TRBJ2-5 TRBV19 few CASSPQGGDVETQYF TGTGCCAGTAGCCCCCAGGGCGGCGACGTGGAGACCCAGTACTTC
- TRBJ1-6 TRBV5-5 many CASSFDPRINSPLHF TGTGCCAGCAGCTTCGATCCCCGGATTAATTCACCCCTCCACTTT
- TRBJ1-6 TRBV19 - CASSREGNNSPLHF TGTGCCAGTAGTAGGGAGGGGAACAATTCACCCCTCCACTTT
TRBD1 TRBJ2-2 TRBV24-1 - CATSDFGQGTGELFF TGTGCCACCAGTGACTTCGGACAGGGGACCGGGGAGCTGTTTTTT
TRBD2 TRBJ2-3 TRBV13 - CASSLEGTSGSPSTDTQYF TGTGCCAGCAGCTTAGAAGGGACTAGCGGGAGCCCAAGCACAGATACGCAGTATTTT
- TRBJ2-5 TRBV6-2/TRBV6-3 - CASSYGGPDSGTQYF TGTGCCAGCAGTTACGGGGGACCCGACAGTGGGACCCAGTACTTC
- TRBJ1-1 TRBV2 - CASSGRWGNTEAFF TGTGCCAGCAGTGGACGATGGGGGAACACTGAAGCTTTCTTT
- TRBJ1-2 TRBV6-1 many CASSEGQASDYGYTF TGTGCCAGCAGTGAAGGACAGGCCTCCGACTATGGCTACACCTTC